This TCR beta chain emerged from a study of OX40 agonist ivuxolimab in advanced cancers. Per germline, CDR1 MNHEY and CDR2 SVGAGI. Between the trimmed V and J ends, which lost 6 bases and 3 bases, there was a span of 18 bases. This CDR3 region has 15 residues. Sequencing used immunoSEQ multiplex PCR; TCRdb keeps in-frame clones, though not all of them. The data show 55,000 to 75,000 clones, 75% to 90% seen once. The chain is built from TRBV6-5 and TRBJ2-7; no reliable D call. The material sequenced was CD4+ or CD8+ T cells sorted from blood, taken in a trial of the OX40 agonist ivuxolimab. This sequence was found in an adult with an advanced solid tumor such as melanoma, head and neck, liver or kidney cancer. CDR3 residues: CASSPNPHGRYEQYF. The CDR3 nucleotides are TGTGCCAGCAGCCCTAACCCCCATGGGCGCTACGAGCAGTACTTC.